The sequence of this T cell receptor beta chain was determined in a study of Graves' ophthalmopathy and Graves' hyperthyroidism. The study's findings and limits: Blood repertoires reportedly contained most expanded thyroid clonotypes above 0.001 frequency. With just under 90% sensitivity and 81.08% specificity, a 13-signature model separated ophthalmopathy from stable hyperthyroidism.

Amplification targeted the TCR beta CDR3 regions, with RNA transcripts as the source material. First-round RT-PCR employed HTBI primers, with a second-round multiplex PCR after it. Each CDR3 protein gets one entry after TCRdb re-called the multiplex PCR reads with MiXCR. Of 350,000 to 450,000 distinct CDR3 sequences listed, roughly 21% are singletons. As to this clonotype: What it recognizes is unknown. The conserved closing phenylalanine or tryptophan is absent in this CDR3, likely reflecting a read error. It is unclear where the CDR3 begins or ends on the DNA, so no DNA is shown, and the CDR3 is as TCRdb lists it.

Termini included, the CDR3 measures 15 amino acids. The chain recombines TRBV12-3 or TRBV12-4 with TRBJ2-2; TRBD1 reflects the table's D call only, with no check against the DNA. Sequencing was performed on peripheral blood. The TCR originated in a woman aged 18-29 years with stable Graves' hyperthyroidism. The CDR3: CASSRQGTNTGELLV.